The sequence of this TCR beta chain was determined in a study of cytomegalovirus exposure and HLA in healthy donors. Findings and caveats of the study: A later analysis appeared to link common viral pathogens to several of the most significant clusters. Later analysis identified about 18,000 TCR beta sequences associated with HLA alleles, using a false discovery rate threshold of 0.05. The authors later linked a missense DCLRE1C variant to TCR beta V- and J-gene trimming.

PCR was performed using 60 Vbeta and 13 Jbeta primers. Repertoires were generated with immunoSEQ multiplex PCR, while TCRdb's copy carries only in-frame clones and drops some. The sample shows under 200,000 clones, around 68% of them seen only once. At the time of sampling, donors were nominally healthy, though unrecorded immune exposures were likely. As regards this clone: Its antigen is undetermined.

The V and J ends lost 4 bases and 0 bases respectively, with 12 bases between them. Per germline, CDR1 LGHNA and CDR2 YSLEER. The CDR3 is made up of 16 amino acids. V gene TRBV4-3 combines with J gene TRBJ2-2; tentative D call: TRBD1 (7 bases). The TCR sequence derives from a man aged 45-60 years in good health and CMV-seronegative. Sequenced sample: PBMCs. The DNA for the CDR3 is TGCGCCAGCAGCCGCGGGACAGAGCCGAACACCGGGGAGCTGTTTTTT. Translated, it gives CASSRGTEPNTGELFF.